These 30 T cell receptor beta chains came from one sample sequenced in a study of cytomegalovirus exposure and HLA in healthy donors. With 60 Vbeta and 13 Jbeta primers, the PCR was carried out. The table came from immunoSEQ multiplex PCR; TCRdb's copy has only in-frame clones and leaves some out. The table has 100,000 or so clones, about 76% seen once. The sequenced material came from PBMCs. These receptor sequences come from a man aged 25 to 45 in good health and CMV-seropositive.

The chain's CDR3 is CSVATELNQPQHF. DNA for the CDR3: TGCAGCGTTGCTACAGAACTCAATCAGCCCCAGCATTTT. V is TRBV29-1 and J is TRBJ1-5; D unresolved. This CDR3 has 13 amino acids. V was trimmed by 4 bases and J by 3 bases, leaving 10 bases between them. Germline V gene data show CDR1 as SQVTM and CDR2 as ANQGSEA.

The count of this clone is one. The rearrangement uses TRBV9 and TRBJ2-2; 11 bases map to TRBD2. J lost 3 bases, V lost 5 bases, and 6 bases had no gene match. Per germline, CDR1 SGDLS and CDR2 YYNGEE. The CDR3 sequence is 16 residues long. The CDR3, as DNA: TGTGCCAGCAGGCGAGGGACTAGCGGCTACACCGGGGAGCTGTTTTTT. Translated: CASRRGTSGYTGELFF.

This clone was picked up a small number of times. This chain connects TRBV19 to TRBJ1-1; possible D gene TRBD1, 5 bases. Between the trimmed V and J ends, which lost 6 bases and 0 bases, there was a span of 8 bases. The CDR3 spans 13 residues. The germline CDR1 and CDR2 sequences are LNHDA and SQIVND (reference sequence). The CDR3 sequence: CASRAGMNTEAFF. DNA for the CDR3: TGTGCCAGTAGAGCAGGGATGAACACTGAAGCTTTCTTT.

V gene TRBV5-1 combines with J gene TRBJ2-7; 7 nucleotides agree with TRBD1. The germline CDR1 and CDR2 sequences are SGHRS and YFSETQ. The CDR3 totals 15 residues. V was pared by 4 bases and J by 1 base, with 8 bases of the junction left unmatched. CDR3 nucleotides: TGCGCCAGCAGCCCCCAGGGGGTTTCGTCCTACGAGCAGTACTTC. The encoded protein is CASSPQGVSSYEQYF.

V gene TRBV27 combines with J gene TRBJ1-1; D remains ambiguous. From germline, CDR1 is MNHEY and CDR2 SMNVEV (reference sequence). V gave up 3 bases and J gave up 1 base, with 9 bases separating them. CDR3 length equals 14 residues. The CDR3 nucleotides are TGTGCCAGCAGTTTTGGGGAGCAGAACACTGAAGCTTTCTTT. Its protein is CASSFGEQNTEAFF.

Details on this clone: At one of its ends the junction is not consistent with the germline gene, which may arise from a read error. This rearrangement joins TRBV7-9 to TRBJ2-5, with 7 bases matching TRBD1. The germline V gene has CDR1 SEHNR and CDR2 FQNEAQ (reference sequence). CDR3 length: 14 amino acids. The CDR3 nucleotides are TGTTCCAGCAGGAACCGGGACAGAGAAGAGACCCAGTACTTC. Protein: CSSRNRDREETQYF. The entire variable domain, with the rest obtained from reference TRBV7-9 and TRBJ2-5, is as follows: DTGVSQNPRHKITKRGQNVTFRCDPISEHNRLYWYRQTLGQGPEFLTYFQNEAQLEKSRLLSDRFSAERPKGSFSTLEIQRTEQGDSAMYLCSSRNRDREETQYFGPGTRLLVL.

V usage is TRBV5-1 and J usage is TRBJ2-7, with 11 bases fitting TRBD2. The V gene's germline CDR1 is SGHRS and CDR2 YFSETQ. V gave up 0 bases and J gave up 3 bases; unmatched junction bases: 8. The CDR3 is 17 residues long. CDR3 residues: CASSLELAGAGNYEQYF. CDR3 sequence (DNA): TGCGCCAGCAGCTTGGAACTAGCGGGGGCCGGAAACTACGAGCAGTACTTC.

This clone was counted only a few times. This chain joins TRBV4-2 and TRBJ2-3, with D tentatively TRBD2 (5 bases). CDR3 length: 15 residues. V was shortened by 1 base and J by 5 bases, with 13 bases between the two germline ends. Germline V gene data show CDR1 as LGHNA and CDR2 as YNFKEQ. The CDR3 nucleotides read TGTGCCAGCAGCCAAGGCCTCAATCGGGAAGATACGCAGTATTTT. Translation gives CASSQGLNREDTQYF.

Only one count was recorded for this clone. J is TRBJ1-5 and V is TRBV6-5; 8 bases line up with TRBD1. There are 13 residues in the CDR3. CDR1 MNHEY and CDR2 SVGAGI come from the germline V gene. V lost 6 bases, J lost 6 bases, and 4 bases stayed unmatched. The CDR3 nucleotides read TGTGCCAGCAGGCCACAGGGGGGTCAGCCCCAGCATTTT. As protein: CASRPQGGQPQHF.

The sample holds a few counts of this clone. This rearrangement joins TRBV6-5 to TRBJ2-7; a weak D match, TRBD1 (5 bases). The CDR3 runs to 11 residues. V was shortened by 3 bases and J by 9 bases, with 9 bases between the two germline ends. CDR1 and CDR2 (germline): MNHEY, SVGAGI. DNA for the CDR3: TGTGCCAGCAGTTATACAGGAATGCAGTACTTC. Translation: CASSYTGMQYF.

The V gene is TRBV11-3, the J gene TRBJ2-3; 8 bases are shared with TRBD1. The length of the CDR3 is 17 residues. Per germline, CDR1 SGHNT and CDR2 YENEEA. Unmatched junction bases numbered 10, after V lost 4 bases and J lost 1 base. In nucleotides, the CDR3 is TGTGCCAGCAGCTCGAAACAGGGGGTAAGGGGCACAGATACGCAGTATTTT. Translating gives CASSSKQGVRGTDTQYF.

The chain couples TRBV27 to TRBJ1-1; 7 positions agree with TRBD1. There are 16 residues in the CDR3. Germline CDR1 reads MNHEY; CDR2 reads SMNVEV (reference sequence). Trimming took 6 bases from V and 0 from J; bases not matched to a gene: 10. CDR3 region: CASRKTGTYMNTEAFF. For the CDR3, the DNA is TGTGCCAGCAGAAAGACAGGGACCTATATGAACACTGAAGCTTTCTTT.

The rearrangement links TRBV27 to TRBJ2-7; TRBD2 matches 11 bases. This CDR3 region has 15 residues. The germline gives CDR1 MNHEY, CDR2 SMNVEV (reference sequence). Trimming cost V 3 bases and J 3 bases; bases outside gene matches: 4. The chain's CDR3 is CASSFGGLADYEQYF. The CDR3 DNA reads as TGTGCCAGCAGTTTCGGGGGACTAGCGGACTACGAGCAGTACTTC.

In its sample, this clone was seen a few times. The chain employs TRBV4-1 and TRBJ1-1; 7 nucleotides line up with TRBD1. This CDR3 is built from 15 residues. CDR1 is MGHRA and CDR2 is YSYEKL in the germline V gene. Trimming removed 2 bases from V and 4 bases from J; junction bases left unmatched: 7. The chain's CDR3 is CASSQTVQGGTEAFF. In DNA form, the CDR3 reads TGCGCCAGCAGCCAAACGGTCCAGGGGGGCACTGAAGCTTTCTTT.

There are a few counts of this clone. J is TRBJ2-7 and V is TRBV19, with no clear D. Germline V CDR1 and CDR2: LNHDA, SQIVND (reference sequence). Trimming stripped 3 bases from V and 5 bases from J, with 17 bases between. There are 15 residues in the CDR3. The CDR3 region has the DNA TGTGCCAGTAGTATTCAGGCAGTGTTTCTGGACGAGCAGTACTTC. It is translated as CASSIQAVFLDEQYF.

This clone was seen a few times. The chain uses TRBV7-6 and TRBJ2-1, with 13 bases identical to TRBD2. Germline V lookup: CDR1 SGHVS, CDR2 FNYEAQ. V trimming: 5 bases; J trimming: 7 bases; junction bases outside the gene matches: 5. The CDR3 is 15 residues long. CDR3 sequence reads: CASSPGTSGENEQFF. The CDR3 nucleotides are TGTGCCAGCAGCCCTGGGACTAGCGGGGAGAATGAGCAGTTCTTC. The entire variable domain, with the rest obtained from reference TRBV7-6 and TRBJ2-1, is as follows: GAGVSQSPRYKVTKRGQDVALRCDPISGHVSLYWYRQALGQGPEFLTYFNYEAQQDKSGLPNDRFSAERPEGSISTLTIQRTEQRDSAMYRCASSPGTSGENEQFFGPGTRLTVL.

This clone was counted between two and nine times. The rearrangement joins TRBV18 to TRBJ1-5; 7 bases are shared with TRBD1. The CDR3 is 14 residues long. Trimming at V came to 3 bases and at J to 3 bases, leaving 2 bases not matched to a gene. Germline CDR1 reads KGHSH; CDR2 reads LQKENI. The CDR3 DNA reads TGTGCCAGCTCACCTGGACAGGCCAATCAGCCCCAGCATTTT. This translates into CASSPGQANQPQHF. The complete variable domain, with remaining parts taken from reference TRBV18 and TRBJ1-5, reads NAGVMQNPRHLVRRRGQEARLRCSPMKGHSHVYWYRQLPEEGLKFMVYLQKENIIDESGMPKERFSAEFPKEGPSILRIQQVVRGDSAAYFCASSPGQANQPQHFGDGTRLSIL.

The chain employs TRBV18 and TRBJ2-4; possible D gene TRBD1, 7 bases. The CDR3 consists of 15 residues. The V and J ends lost 4 bases and 7 bases respectively, with 17 bases between them. Germline loops: CDR1 KGHSH, CDR2 LQKENI. This CDR3 is CASSLDQGDWNIQYF. In nucleotides, the CDR3 is TGTGCCAGCTCACTTGACCAGGGGGACTGGAACATTCAGTACTTC.

The chain has TRBV14 and TRBJ2-5; a weak D match, TRBD2 (5 bases). The CDR3 consists of 16 residues. V was cut by 0 bases and J by 5 bases, with 16 bases left in between. In germline, CDR1 is SGHDN, CDR2 FVKESK. CDR3 DNA: TGTGCCAGCAGCCAAGATAACGGAGTAACGGGGGAGACCCAGTACTTC. Translated: CASSQDNGVTGETQYF. Complete variable domain (other parts from reference TRBV14 and TRBJ2-5): EAGVTQFPSHSVIEKGQTVTLRCDPISGHDNLYWYRRVMGKEIKFLLHFVKESKQDESGMPNNRFLAERTGGTYSTLKVQPAELEDSGVYFCASSQDNGVTGETQYFGPGTRLLVL.

The chain has TRBV4-2 and TRBJ2-1, with a tentative D call TRBD1 (6 bases). Germline V CDR1 and CDR2: LGHNA, YNFKEQ. The CDR3 length is 13 residues. Trimming pared 1 base from V and 5 bases from J, leaving 6 bases between. Written as DNA, the CDR3 is TGTGCCAGCAGCCAAGGGACAGACAATGAGCAGTTCTTC. It specifies CASSQGTDNEQFF.

This clone was detected only a few times. The chain is built from TRBV15 and TRBJ2-1; the D is unclear. This CDR3 has 14 residues. Germline CDR1 LNHNV, CDR2 YYDKDF (reference sequence). V lost 0 bases, J lost 15 bases, and 18 bases lay in between. For the CDR3, the DNA is TGTGCCACCAGCAGAGATCGTGAGGCAGATATTGCGTTCTTC. Translating it yields CATSRDREADIAFF.

The V call is TRBV11-3, the J call TRBJ1-5; 8 bases match TRBD1. The germline V gene has CDR1 SGHNT and CDR2 YENEEA. The junction had 8 bases not matched to a gene; V was cut back by 5 bases and J by 2 bases. There are 16 residues in the CDR3. The CDR3 region is CASSPPEDRGNQPQHF. Written as DNA, the CDR3 is TGTGCCAGCAGCCCCCCTGAGGACAGGGGCAATCAGCCCCAGCATTTT.

The V and J genes are TRBV6-6 and TRBJ1-5, with D perhaps matching TRBD1 (5 bases). Germline CDR1 reads MNHNY; CDR2 reads SVGAGI (reference sequence). The CDR3 is 16 residues long. Trimming removed 0 bases from V and 5 bases from J, with 14 bases in between. CDR3 protein: CASSYSPGTPDQPQHF. Here the CDR3 DNA reads TGTGCCAGCAGTTACTCTCCAGGGACTCCCGATCAGCCCCAGCATTTT.

J is TRBJ2-7 and V is TRBV5-8; TRBD1 aligns across 8 bases. The germline V gene encodes CDR1 SGHTS and CDR2 YDEGEE. The CDR3 consists of 14 residues. J lost 3 bases, V lost 3 bases, and 5 bases had no gene match. The CDR3 is CASSWGTGSYEQYF. The CDR3 nucleotides are TGTGCCAGCAGCTGGGGGACAGGTAGCTACGAGCAGTACTTC. Together with reference TRBV5-8 and TRBJ2-7, the CDR3 gives the full variable domain: EAGVTQSPTHLIKTRGQQATLRCSPISGHTSVYWYQQALGLGLQFLLWYDEGEERNRGNFPPRFSGRQFPNYSSELNVNALELEDSALYLCASSWGTGSYEQYFGPGTRLTVT.

The gene calls are TRBV30 and TRBJ2-2; maybe TRBD1 (5 bases). The CDR3 totals 14 residues. The germline CDR1 and CDR2 sequences are GTSNPN and SVGIG (reference sequence). V was cut by 3 bases and J by 5 bases, with 13 bases left in between. The chain's CDR3 is CAWSPAGRTGELFF. The CDR3 DNA sequence: TGTGCCTGGAGCCCCGCAGGGCGTACCGGGGAGCTGTTTTTT.

The chain recombines TRBV29-1 with TRBJ2-5; possibly TRBD1 for D (5 bases). The last part of the DNA fits TRBJ2-7 better; the J call may be wrong. This CDR3 region has 12 residues. Germline CDR1 reads SQVTM; CDR2 reads ANQGSEA. The CDR3 DNA is TGCAGCGTCAAGACAGATCCCTACGAGCAGTACTTC. It encodes CSVKTDPYEQYF.

The J gene is TRBJ1-6, the V gene TRBV6-1; 12 bases map to TRBD1. Per the germline V gene, CDR1 is MNHNS and CDR2 is SASEGT. V lost 7 bases, J lost 10 bases, and 8 bases stayed unmatched. The CDR3 has 15 residues. CDR3: CASKPTGTGGSPLHF. The CDR3, as DNA: TGTGCCAGCAAACCCACCGGGACAGGGGGCTCACCCCTCCACTTT.

The chain links TRBV5-5 to TRBJ1-4; 8 nucleotides match TRBD1. This CDR3 is built from 13 residues. V gave up 1 base and J gave up 14 bases; unmatched junction bases: 7. Germline assignment: CDR1 SGHKS and CDR2 YYEKEE (reference sequence). The CDR3 here is CASSLSGQGLLFF. For the CDR3, the DNA is TGTGCCAGCAGCTTGTCCGGACAGGGTCTTCTGTTTTTT.

About this clone itself: Different DNA sequences within this sample yield the same CDR3. This rearrangement joins TRBV6-6 to TRBJ1-2, with 7 positions matching TRBD1. Germline values: CDR1 MNHNY, CDR2 SVGAGI (reference sequence). The V gene end was trimmed by 5 bases and the J gene end by 8 bases; junction bases not matched to a gene: 8. The CDR3 length is 13 residues. The CDR3 sequence is CASSPTGDYGYTF. DNA for the CDR3: TGTGCCAGCAGTCCAACAGGGGATTACGGCTACACCTTC.

This clone occurred a few times. V gene TRBV2 combines with J gene TRBJ1-1; tentative D call: TRBD1 (6 bases). The CDR3 totals 12 residues. Deletions cut 7 bases from V and 7 bases from J, with 13 bases between. Per the germline V gene, CDR1 is SNHLY and CDR2 is FYNNEI. The CDR3 DNA reads as TGTGCCAGCACAGGGGCGCGAGGTGAAGCTTTCTTT. Its protein product is CASTGARGEAFF.